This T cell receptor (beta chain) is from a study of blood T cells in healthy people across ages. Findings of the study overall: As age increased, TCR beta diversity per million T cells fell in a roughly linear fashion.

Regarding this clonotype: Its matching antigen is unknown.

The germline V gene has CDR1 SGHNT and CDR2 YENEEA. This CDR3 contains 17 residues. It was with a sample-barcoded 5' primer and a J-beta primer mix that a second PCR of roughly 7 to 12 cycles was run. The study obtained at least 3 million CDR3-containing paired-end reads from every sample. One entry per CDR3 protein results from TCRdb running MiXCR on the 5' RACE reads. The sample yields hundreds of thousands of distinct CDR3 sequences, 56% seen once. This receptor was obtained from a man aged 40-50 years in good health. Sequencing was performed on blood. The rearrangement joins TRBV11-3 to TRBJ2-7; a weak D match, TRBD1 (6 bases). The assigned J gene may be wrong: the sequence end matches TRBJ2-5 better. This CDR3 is CASSLGGYWTDQETQYF. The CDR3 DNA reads TGTGCCAGCAGCTTAGGGGGCTACTGGACAGACCAAGAGACCCAGTACTTC.